Below, 23 T cell receptor beta chains from the same sample are listed, as sequenced in a study of beta chain features in type 1 diabetes. As every portion of the isolated RNA was reverse transcribed, the sequencing read expressed TCRB transcripts. Produced via immunoSEQ multiplex PCR; TCRdb's table is partial and in-frame only. The table has 250,000 to 350,000 clones, 9.5% to 12% seen once. The sample was naive CD4+ T cells from blood. All receptors derive from a woman aged 25 to 39 in good health.

Only a few counts were recorded for this clone. The chain has TRBV5-1 and TRBJ2-1; 16 bases line up with TRBD2. This CDR3 spans 17 amino acids. V shed 4 bases, J shed 8 bases, and the junction held 9 bases outside the gene matches. Germline CDR1 and CDR2: SGHRS and YFSETQ. CDR3 DNA: TGCGCCAGCAGCCCCGGGACTAGCGGGAGGGCCATCGATGAGCAGTTCTTC. It is translated as CASSPGTSGRAIDEQFF.

This clone was observed a single time. This rearrangement joins TRBV27 to TRBJ2-1; D is perhaps TRBD1 (6 bases). The CDR3 has 14 residues. V lost 6 bases to trimming and J lost 0 bases, with 9 bases between them. Per the germline V gene, CDR1 is MNHEY and CDR2 is SMNVEV (reference sequence). CDR3 protein: CASRGQFSYNEQFF. The CDR3 DNA is TGTGCCAGCAGAGGACAGTTCTCCTACAATGAGCAGTTCTTC.

V usage is TRBV30 and J usage is TRBJ1-5; D is possibly TRBD1 (6 bases). There are 15 residues in the CDR3. Trimming took off 0 bases at V and 0 bases at J, with 9 bases between the two ends. Germline V gene sequence: CDR1 GTSNPN, CDR2 SVGIG (reference sequence). As DNA, the CDR3 is TGTGCCTGGAGTGTGGACAGCCATAGCAATCAGCCCCAGCATTTT. Translating it yields CAWSVDSHSNQPQHF.

Details on this clone: The junction and the germline gene differ at one end; a read error may be behind it. The genes are TRBV5-1 and TRBJ2-1; 9 bases align to TRBD1. The CDR3 is made up of 14 amino acids. Germline-derived CDR1 and CDR2 are SGHRS and YFSETQ. The CDR3 DNA is TGCGCCAGCACCTTGACAGGGGGGTATAATGAGCAGTTCTTC. It yields the protein CASTLTGGYNEQFF.

This clone is a singleton in its sample. This chain joins TRBV28 and TRBJ1-5; D is perhaps TRBD1 (6 bases). CDR3 length: 13 residues. The V and J ends lost 6 bases and 6 bases respectively, with 12 bases between them. CDR1 is MDHEN and CDR2 is SYDVKM in the germline V gene. The CDR3 DNA reads TGTGCCAGCAGAACAGGGAGCCCTCAGCCCCAGCATTTT. Translating gives CASRTGSPQPQHF.

CDR3: CASSEQGGETQYF. Written as DNA, the CDR3 is TGTGCCAGCAGTGAACAGGGAGGAGAGACCCAGTACTTC. This chain links TRBV6-1 with TRBJ2-5; D is possibly TRBD2 (6 bases). Trimming cost V 2 bases and J 4 bases, with 8 bases left between them. The CDR3 is made up of 13 amino acids. Germline lookup yields CDR1 MNHNS and CDR2 SASEGT.

This clone has only a few counts. The V gene is TRBV7-3, the J gene TRBJ2-1; D gene ambiguous. The ends were cut back, 1 base at V and 7 bases at J, with 8 bases in the middle. Germline V gives CDR1 SGHTA, CDR2 FQGTGA. CDR3 length: 13 amino acids. This chain's CDR3 is CASSLIPANEQFF. CDR3 nucleotides: TGTGCCAGCAGCTTAATTCCCGCGAATGAGCAGTTCTTC.

The chain is built from TRBV30 and TRBJ1-1; 8 bases are shared with TRBD1. The CDR3 covers 13 residues. The germline V gene encodes CDR1 GTSNPN and CDR2 SVGIG (reference sequence). The V and J ends lost 1 base and 4 bases, in that order; junction bases with no gene match: 2. CDR3 region: CAWSGQGFTEAFF. In nucleotides, the CDR3 is TGTGCCTGGAGTGGACAGGGGTTCACTGAAGCTTTCTTT.

This clone came up a few times. The V and J genes are TRBV5-1 and TRBJ2-1, with D maybe TRBD1 (5 bases). The germline CDR1 and CDR2 sequences are SGHRS and YFSETQ. The CDR3 has 12 amino acids. The V end lost 4 bases, the J end lost 9 bases, and 11 bases lay between the germline ends. Here the CDR3 DNA reads TGCGCCAGCAGCCCTCTGGGGCTTGAGCAGTTCTTC. Amino acid sequence: CASSPLGLEQFF.

The V and J genes are TRBV2 and TRBJ2-7; 7 nucleotides line up with TRBD1. From germline, CDR1 is SNHLY and CDR2 FYNNEI. Unmatched junction bases numbered 8, after V lost 7 bases and J lost 5 bases. This CDR3 has 13 amino acids. CDR3 in amino acids: CASNARQGHEQYF. CDR3 sequence (DNA): TGTGCCAGCAATGCGAGACAGGGCCACGAGCAGTACTTC. The full variable domain, its missing parts supplied by reference TRBV2 and TRBJ2-7, is EPEVTQTPSHQVTQMGQEVILRCVPISNHLYFYWYRQILGQKVEFLVSFYNNEISEKSEIFDDQFSVERPDGSNFTLKIRSTKLEDSAMYFCASNARQGHEQYFGPGTRLTVT.

A note on this clone: The CDR3 end shows no conserved phenylalanine or tryptophan, and so a read error is likely. The V and J genes are TRBV15 and TRBJ2-2; D possibly corresponds to TRBD2 (5 bases). V lost 1 base, J lost 1 base, and 7 bases lay in between. Germline lookup yields CDR1 LNHNV and CDR2 YYDKDF (reference sequence). The CDR3 covers 15 residues. This CDR3 is CATSRGGGNTGELFL. In DNA, the CDR3 is TGTGCCACCAGCAGAGGCGGAGGGAACACCGGGGAGCTGTTTCTT.

This clone came up a few times. The chain's CDR3 is CASSSTRQETQYF. The CDR3 DNA reads TGTGCCAGCAGCTCGACTAGACAAGAGACCCAGTACTTC. The chain recombines TRBV11-2 with TRBJ2-5, with a weak D call TRBD2 (6 bases). The CDR3 has 13 amino acids. V dropped 4 bases and J dropped 2 bases, with 8 bases sitting between them. Per the germline V gene, CDR1 is SGHAT and CDR2 is FQNNGV.

The chain recombines TRBV29-1 with TRBJ2-1; TRBD2 matches 9 bases. Germline values: CDR1 SQVTM, CDR2 ANQGSEA. Trimming at V came to 4 bases and at J to 3 bases, leaving 10 bases not matched to a gene. The CDR3 spans 16 residues. CDR3 DNA: TGCAGCGTTGTGGGGGTTGCTAGCGGGGTCTACAATGAGCAGTTCTTC. It translates to CSVVGVASGVYNEQFF.

The chain employs TRBV30 and TRBJ1-1; perhaps TRBD1 as D (6 bases). The ends were cut back, 0 bases at V and 1 base at J, with 15 bases in the middle. Germline CDR1 reads GTSNPN; CDR2 reads SVGIG (reference sequence). CDR3 length: 16 residues. CDR3 DNA sequence: TGTGCCTGGAGTGTGTTCAGGGGCCGGCGGAACACTGAAGCTTTCTTT. Residues: CAWSVFRGRRNTEAFF. Full variable domain (rest looked up from reference TRBV30 and TRBJ1-1): SQTIHQWPATLVQPVGSPLSLECTVEGTSNPNLYWYRQAAGRGLQLLFYSVGIGQISSEVPQNLSASRPQDRQFILSSKKLLLSDSGFYLCAWSVFRGRRNTEAFFGQGTRLTVV.

This clone was observed a handful of times. The rearrangement uses TRBV7-2 and TRBJ2-3; TRBD1 matches 8 bases. Germline V lookup: CDR1 SGHTA, CDR2 FQGNSA. The V gene end was trimmed by 6 bases and the J gene end by 4 bases; junction bases not matched to a gene: 9. The CDR3 is 15 residues long. In DNA, the CDR3 is TGTGCCAGCAGGCGGCAGGGGGCTATCTCAGATACGCAGTATTTT. It specifies CASRRQGAISDTQYF.

This clone showed up just a few times. CDR3 amino acids: CASSPRLYEQYF. The CDR3 coding sequence is TGTGCCAGCTCACCCAGACTGTACGAGCAGTACTTC. The chain joins TRBV18 to TRBJ2-7; no firm D call. The germline V gene has CDR1 KGHSH and CDR2 LQKENI. V lost 3 bases and J 4 bases, leaving 7 bases between the germline ends. The length of the CDR3 is 12 residues.

The V gene is TRBV7-9, the J gene TRBJ2-1; possible D gene TRBD2, 6 bases. With 5 bases removed from V and 3 bases from J, the gap between germline ends came to 14 bases. The length of the CDR3 is 15 residues. CDR1 and CDR2 (germline): SEHNR, FQNEAQ (reference sequence). The CDR3 sequence: CASSRGIGFYNEQFF. CDR3 nucleotides: TGTGCCAGCAGCCGGGGGATAGGGTTCTACAATGAGCAGTTCTTC.

This clone was seen only a few times. CDR3 protein: CSAGGSGSRTYEQYF. The CDR3 DNA follows: TGCAGCGCCGGCGGTAGCGGGAGTAGGACCTACGAGCAGTACTTC. The chain combines TRBV29-1 with TRBJ2-7, with 9 bases identical to TRBD2. The J segment lost 2 bases and the V segment lost 7 bases, leaving 12 bases of the junction unmatched. The CDR3 is made up of 15 amino acids. Germline assignment: CDR1 SQVTM and CDR2 ANQGSEA.

This chain uses TRBV7-3 with TRBJ2-1; 14 nucleotides align to TRBD2. Unmatched junction bases numbered 2, after V lost 1 base and J lost 6 bases. CDR3 length: 16 amino acids. Germline loops: CDR1 SGHTA, CDR2 FQGTGA. Here the CDR3 reads CASSLMGLAGANEQFF. The DNA of the CDR3 is TGTGCCAGCAGCTTAATGGGACTAGCGGGAGCCAATGAGCAGTTCTTC.

This clone was detected only a few times. This chain links TRBV11-2 with TRBJ2-1, with 7 bases fitting TRBD2. V was clipped by 5 bases and J by 2 bases; unmatched bases: 6. The CDR3 runs to 15 residues. CDR1 and CDR2 from the germline V gene are SGHAT and FQNNGV. The DNA for the CDR3 is TGTGCCAGCAGCCCGGCTAGCGGTGCCTACAATGAGCAGTTCTTC. This gives the protein CASSPASGAYNEQFF.

V is TRBV7-9 and J is TRBJ2-2; D is possibly TRBD2 (6 bases). This CDR3 comprises 14 residues. V lost 5 bases, J lost 6 bases, and 13 bases lay in between. Germline V CDR1 and CDR2: SEHNR, FQNEAQ (reference sequence). CDR3 DNA sequence: TGTGCCAGCAGCCCTAGACTAGTCTCCGGGGAGCTGTTTTTT. This codes for CASSPRLVSGELFF.

About this clone itself: This specimen includes other DNA sequences encoding the same CDR3. The chain employs TRBV11-2 and TRBJ2-2; no definite D call. This CDR3 comprises 15 residues. Germline-derived CDR1 and CDR2 are SGHAT and FQNNGV. Between the trimmed V and J ends, which lost 1 base and 0 bases, there was a span of 6 bases. DNA for the CDR3: TGTGCCAGCAGCTTAGCGGGTACGAACACCGGGGAGCTGTTTTTT. It is translated as CASSLAGTNTGELFF. Using reference TRBV11-2 and TRBJ2-2 for the parts outside the CDR3, the full variable domain is EAGVAQSPRYKIIEKRQSVAFWCNPISGHATLYWYQQILGQGPKLLIQFQNNGVVDDSQLPKDRFSAERLKGVDSTLKIQPAKLEDSAVYLCASSLAGTNTGELFFGEGSRLTVL.

This clone was picked up a small number of times. This sequence joins TRBV5-6 and TRBJ2-5; D possibly corresponds to TRBD2 (5 bases). Trimming shortened V by 1 base and J by 3 bases, and 7 bases separated the two germline ends. The germline gives CDR1 SGHDT, CDR2 YYEEEE. The CDR3 runs 13 residues. CDR3 protein: CASSLISEETQYF. The CDR3 coding sequence is TGTGCCAGCAGCTTGATTAGCGAAGAGACCCAGTACTTC.